This is a list of T cell receptor beta chains from one sample in a study of shared clonotypes between healthy human individuals. This table comes from immunoSEQ multiplex PCR, and its TCRdb copy is limited to in-frame clones, with some not included. The sample holds hundreds of thousands of clones; roughly 97% are singletons and the top ten take roughly 0.055%. Sequenced sample: naive CD4+ T cells sorted from blood. The source of these receptors is a woman aged 25 to 39 in good health. Both conserved end residues are part of each CDR3. A D gene is named only where the DNA matches it firmly. Clone size appears in some rows only: once, few, many, or a class for an expanded clone.

v_call,cdr3_length,clone_size,j_call,d_call,cdr3_aa,cdr3_nt
TRBV28,15,NA,TRBJ2-7,TRBD2,CASTLGTSGTYEQYF,TGTGCCAGCACCCTTGGGACTAGCGGAACCTACGAGCAGTACTTC
TRBV11-2,17,NA,TRBJ1-2,NA,CASSLKGGLKSNYGYTF,TGTGCCAGCAGCTTAAAAGGAGGTCTCAAGTCCAACTATGGTTACACCTTC
TRBV2,13,NA,TRBJ1-2,NA,CASPFGTRSGYTF,TGTGCCAGCCCGTTCGGGACTCGTTCGGGCTACACCTTC
TRBV6-5,15,NA,TRBJ2-4,NA,CASRLQSGAKNIQYF,TGTGCCAGCAGACTACAAAGCGGAGCCAAAAACATTCAGTACTTC
TRBV7-9,15,NA,TRBJ1-6,NA,CASSLAGSYNSPLHF,TGTGCCAGCAGCTTAGCGGGCTCCTATAATTCACCCCTCCACTTT
TRBV10-1,21,NA,TRBJ2-5,NA,CASSESIDPPRTQVSQETQYF,TGCGCCAGCAGTGAGTCGATAGATCCCCCCCGCACGCAGGTATCTCAAGAGACCCAGTACTTC
TRBV7-8,15,NA,TRBJ1-1,NA,CASSLVGRGLSEAFF,TGTGCCAGCAGCTTAGTAGGTCGAGGGCTCTCTGAAGCTTTCTTT
TRBV2,14,NA,TRBJ2-3,NA,CASSDGTPTDTQYF,TGTGCCAGCAGTGACGGGACTCCCACAGATACGCAGTATTTT
TRBV4-1,17,NA,TRBJ1-3,TRBD1,CASSQGTGDTPSNTIYF,TGCGCCAGCAGCCAGGGGACAGGGGATACCCCAAGCAACACCATATATTTT
TRBV28,14,NA,TRBJ1-2,NA,CASSVDSFIYGYTF,TGTGCCAGCAGTGTGGACAGCTTCATCTATGGCTACACCTTC
TRBV19,12,NA,TRBJ1-2,NA,CASTTANYGYTF,TGTGCCAGTACGACAGCTAACTATGGCTACACCTTC
TRBV27,17,NA,TRBJ2-2,TRBD2,CASSLSIWLAGTGELFF,TGTGCCAGCAGTTTATCGATTTGGCTAGCGGGGACCGGGGAGCTGTTTTTT
TRBV11-2,16,once,TRBJ2-7,TRBD2,CASSLVLAGSSYEQYF,TGTGCCAGCAGCTTAGTCCTAGCGGGGAGCTCCTACGAGCAGTACTTC
TRBV29-1,12,NA,TRBJ2-5,TRBD1,CSVGQAQETQYF,TGCAGCGTAGGACAGGCTCAAGAGACCCAGTACTTC
TRBV19,14,once,TRBJ1-1,TRBD1,CASKADRESTEAFF,TGTGCCAGTAAAGCTGACAGGGAGAGCACTGAAGCTTTCTTT
TRBV10-3,14,NA,TRBJ1-2,TRBD1,CAISGTGGNYGYTF,TGTGCCATCAGCGGGACAGGGGGAAACTATGGCTACACCTTC
TRBV2,13,NA,TRBJ2-7,NA,CASNDWRVGEQYF,TGTGCCAGCAATGATTGGCGGGTCGGCGAGCAGTACTTC
TRBV18,16,NA,TRBJ2-3,TRBD2,CASSPPGGGTADTQYF,TGTGCCAGCTCACCGCCGGGAGGGGGTACCGCAGATACGCAGTATTTT
TRBV7-6,12,NA,TRBJ1-1,NA,CASSARGTEAFF,TGTGCCAGCAGCGCCAGGGGAACTGAAGCTTTCTTT
TRBV5-1,17,NA,TRBJ2-3,TRBD2,CASSQGTSGLSTDTQYF,TGCGCCAGCAGCCAAGGAACTAGCGGACTTAGCACAGATACGCAGTATTTT
TRBV10-1,14,NA,TRBJ1-3,NA,CASSEGTGRNTIYF,TGCGCCAGCAGTGAGGGGACGGGAAGAAACACCATATATTTT
TRBV4-1,17,NA,TRBJ1-6,NA,CASSQEPMTGYNSPLHF,TGCGCCAGCAGCCAAGAACCTATGACAGGTTATAATTCACCCCTCCACTTT
TRBV25-1,15,NA,TRBJ2-7,TRBD1,CASSELAGTGDEQYF,TGTGCCAGCAGTGAATTAGCAGGGACAGGGGACGAGCAGTACTTC
TRBV6-5,15,NA,TRBJ2-1,NA,CASSFSWGSDSEQFF,TGTGCCAGCAGTTTCAGTTGGGGCTCGGATTCTGAGCAGTTCTTC
TRBV6-1,19,NA,TRBJ1-5,TRBD1,CASSDRKTGGAGSNQPQHF,TGTGCCAGCAGTGACCGAAAGACAGGGGGCGCGGGAAGCAATCAGCCCCAGCATTTT
TRBV5-1,16,NA,TRBJ2-5,TRBD2,CASSLTGLALQETQYF,TGCGCCAGCAGCTTGACCGGACTAGCGCTCCAAGAGACCCAGTACTTC
TRBV2,13,NA,TRBJ1-2,NA,CASTWEAPRGYTF,TGTGCCAGCACGTGGGAAGCCCCCCGAGGCTACACCTTC
TRBV2,13,few,TRBJ1-2,NA,CASSEDANYGYTF,TGTGCCAGCAGTGAAGACGCTAACTATGGCTACACCTTC
TRBV19,12,few,TRBJ1-1,NA,CASTSGFTEAFF,TGTGCCAGCACCTCAGGATTCACTGAAGCTTTCTTT
TRBV2,17,NA,TRBJ2-7,TRBD1,CASSETADPGQGYEQYF,TGTGCCAGCAGTGAGACGGCAGACCCGGGACAGGGTTACGAGCAGTACTTC
TRBV4-1,14,NA,TRBJ1-2,TRBD1,CASSQPGQGNGYTF,TGCGCCAGCAGCCAACCTGGACAGGGAAATGGCTACACCTTC
TRBV7-9,16,NA,TRBJ1-3,NA,CASTSLEAMSGNTIYF,TGTGCCAGCACCTCCTTGGAGGCTATGAGTGGAAACACCATATATTTT
TRBV7-9,17,NA,TRBJ2-2,NA,CASSRQFERASTGELFF,TGTGCCAGCAGCCGCCAATTCGAGCGGGCATCCACCGGGGAGCTGTTTTTT
TRBV6-7,14,NA,TRBJ1-5,NA,CASRAGRDNQPQHF,TGTGCCAGCAGGGCGGGACGGGATAATCAGCCCCAGCATTTT
TRBV29-1,12,NA,TRBJ2-5,NA,CSVVQNQETQYF,TGCAGCGTTGTCCAGAATCAAGAGACCCAGTACTTC
TRBV27,15,NA,TRBJ2-7,TRBD1,CASSSPGQGSYEQYF,TGTGCCAGCAGTTCGCCGGGACAGGGATCTTACGAGCAGTACTTC